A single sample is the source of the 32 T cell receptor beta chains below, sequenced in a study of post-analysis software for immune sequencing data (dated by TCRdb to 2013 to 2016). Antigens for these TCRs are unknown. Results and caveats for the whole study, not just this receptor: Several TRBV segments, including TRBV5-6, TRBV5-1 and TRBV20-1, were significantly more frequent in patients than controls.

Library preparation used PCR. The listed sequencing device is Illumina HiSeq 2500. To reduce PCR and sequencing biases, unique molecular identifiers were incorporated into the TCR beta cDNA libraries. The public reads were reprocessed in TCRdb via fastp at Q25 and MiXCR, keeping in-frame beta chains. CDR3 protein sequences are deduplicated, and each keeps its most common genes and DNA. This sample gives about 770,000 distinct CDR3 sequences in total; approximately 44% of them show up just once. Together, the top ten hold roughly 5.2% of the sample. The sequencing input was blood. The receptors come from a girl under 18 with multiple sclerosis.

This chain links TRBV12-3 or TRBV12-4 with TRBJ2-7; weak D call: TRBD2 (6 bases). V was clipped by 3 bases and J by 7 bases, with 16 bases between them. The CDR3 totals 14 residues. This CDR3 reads CASSFDGSWQEQYF. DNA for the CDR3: TGTGCCAGCAGTTTCGACGGGAGCTGGCAGGAGCAGTACTTC.

CDR3 in amino acids: CASSQIAGGAGELFF. The CDR3 DNA follows: TGTGCCAGCAGCCAAATAGCGGGAGGCGCCGGGGAGCTGTTTTTT. The gene calls are TRBV9 and TRBJ2-2, with 10 bases identical to TRBD2. Germline V gene sequence: CDR1 SGDLS, CDR2 YYNGEE. The junction had 6 bases not matched to a gene; V was cut back by 4 bases and J by 6 bases. The CDR3 totals 15 residues.

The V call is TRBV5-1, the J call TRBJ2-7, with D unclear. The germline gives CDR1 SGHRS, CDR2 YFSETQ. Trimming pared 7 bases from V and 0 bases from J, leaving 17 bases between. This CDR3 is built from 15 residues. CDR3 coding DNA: TGCGCCAGCTACCCGGAAGGACGGAGCTCCTACGAGCAGTACTTC. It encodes CASYPEGRSSYEQYF. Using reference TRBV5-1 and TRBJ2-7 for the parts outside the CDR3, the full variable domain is KAGVTQTPRYLIKTRGQQVTLSCSPISGHRSVSWYQQTPGQGLQFLFEYFSETQRNKGNFPGRFSGRQFSNSRSEMNVSTLELGDSALYLCASYPEGRSSYEQYFGPGTRLTVT.

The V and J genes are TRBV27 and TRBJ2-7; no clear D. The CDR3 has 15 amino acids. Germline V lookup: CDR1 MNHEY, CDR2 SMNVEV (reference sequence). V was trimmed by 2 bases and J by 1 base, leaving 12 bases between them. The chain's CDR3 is CASSLVGLGSYEQYF. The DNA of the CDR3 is TGTGCCAGCAGTTTAGTTGGGCTCGGGTCCTACGAGCAGTACTTC.

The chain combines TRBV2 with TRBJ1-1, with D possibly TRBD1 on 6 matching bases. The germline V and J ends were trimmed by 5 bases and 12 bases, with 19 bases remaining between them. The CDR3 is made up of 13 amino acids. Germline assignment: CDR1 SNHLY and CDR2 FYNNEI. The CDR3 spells CASSPSGERRSFF. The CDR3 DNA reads TGTGCCAGCAGTCCCTCAGGGGAAAGAAGGTCTTTCTTT. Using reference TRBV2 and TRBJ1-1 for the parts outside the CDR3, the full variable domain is EPEVTQTPSHQVTQMGQEVILRCVPISNHLYFYWYRQILGQKVEFLVSFYNNEISEKSEIFDDQFSVERPDGSNFTLKIRSTKLEDSAMYFCASSPSGERRSFFGQGTRLTVV.

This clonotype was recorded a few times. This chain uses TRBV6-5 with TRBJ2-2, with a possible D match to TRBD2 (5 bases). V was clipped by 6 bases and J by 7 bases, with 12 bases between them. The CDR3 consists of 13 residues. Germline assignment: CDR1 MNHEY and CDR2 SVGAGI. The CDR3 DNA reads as TGTGCCAGCAGGAGAGGGAGCCGCGGGGAGCTGTTTTTT. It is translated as CASRRGSRGELFF.

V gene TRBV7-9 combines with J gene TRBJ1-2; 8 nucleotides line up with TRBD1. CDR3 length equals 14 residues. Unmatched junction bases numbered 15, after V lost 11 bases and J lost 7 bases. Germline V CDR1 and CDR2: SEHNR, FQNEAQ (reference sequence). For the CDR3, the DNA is TGTGCCGGCCAGACAGGGGTAAATCTCGTTGGCTACACCTTC. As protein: CAGQTGVNLVGYTF.

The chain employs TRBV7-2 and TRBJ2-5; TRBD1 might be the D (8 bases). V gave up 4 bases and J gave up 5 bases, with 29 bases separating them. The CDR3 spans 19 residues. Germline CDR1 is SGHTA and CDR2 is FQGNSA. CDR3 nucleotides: TGTGCCAGCAGCTCCATGCGGGACAGGCTGAGACTAGCATATGAGACCCAGTACTTC. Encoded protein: CASSSMRDRLRLAYETQYF.

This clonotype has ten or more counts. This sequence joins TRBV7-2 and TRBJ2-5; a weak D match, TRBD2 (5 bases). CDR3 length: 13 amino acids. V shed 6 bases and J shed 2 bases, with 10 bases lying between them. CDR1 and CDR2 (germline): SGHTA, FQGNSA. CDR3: CASRAGPQETQYF. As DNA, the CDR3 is TGTGCCAGCAGGGCGGGTCCTCAAGAGACCCAGTACTTC.

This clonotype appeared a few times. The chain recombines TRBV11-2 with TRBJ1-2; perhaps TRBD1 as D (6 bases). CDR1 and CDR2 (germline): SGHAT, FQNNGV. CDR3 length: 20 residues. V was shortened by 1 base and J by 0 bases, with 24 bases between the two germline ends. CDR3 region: CASSLGMKRTDSTANYGYTF. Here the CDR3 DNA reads TGTGCCAGCAGCTTAGGGATGAAAAGGACAGACTCTACCGCTAACTATGGCTACACCTTC.

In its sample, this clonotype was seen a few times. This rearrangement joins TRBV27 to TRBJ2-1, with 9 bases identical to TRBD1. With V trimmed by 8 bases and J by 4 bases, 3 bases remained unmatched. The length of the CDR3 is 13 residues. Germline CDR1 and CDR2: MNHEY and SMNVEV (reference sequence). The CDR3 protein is CASLGQGYNEQFF. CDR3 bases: TGTGCCAGCTTGGGACAGGGATACAATGAGCAGTTCTTC.

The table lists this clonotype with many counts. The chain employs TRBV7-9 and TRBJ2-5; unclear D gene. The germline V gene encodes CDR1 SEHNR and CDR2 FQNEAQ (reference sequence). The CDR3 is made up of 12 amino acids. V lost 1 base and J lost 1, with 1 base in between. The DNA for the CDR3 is TGTGCCAGCAGCTTAGTCCAAGAGACCCAGTACTTC. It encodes CASSLVQETQYF. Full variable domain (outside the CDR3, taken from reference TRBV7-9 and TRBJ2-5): DTGVSQNPRHKITKRGQNVTFRCDPISEHNRLYWYRQTLGQGPEFLTYFQNEAQLEKSRLLSDRFSAERPKGSFSTLEIQRTEQGDSAMYLCASSLVQETQYFGPGTRLLVL.

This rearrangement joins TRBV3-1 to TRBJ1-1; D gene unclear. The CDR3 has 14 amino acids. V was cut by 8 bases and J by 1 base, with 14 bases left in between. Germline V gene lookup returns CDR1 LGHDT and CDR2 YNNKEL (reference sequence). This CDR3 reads CASHREGGNTEAFF. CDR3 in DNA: TGTGCCAGCCATCGTGAAGGAGGGAACACTGAAGCTTTCTTT.

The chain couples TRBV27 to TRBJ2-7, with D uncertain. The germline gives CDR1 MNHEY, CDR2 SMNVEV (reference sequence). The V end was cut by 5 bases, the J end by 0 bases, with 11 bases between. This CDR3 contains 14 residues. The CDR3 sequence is CASSTTDVSYEQYF. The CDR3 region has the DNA TGTGCCAGCAGTACCACCGACGTCTCCTACGAGCAGTACTTC.

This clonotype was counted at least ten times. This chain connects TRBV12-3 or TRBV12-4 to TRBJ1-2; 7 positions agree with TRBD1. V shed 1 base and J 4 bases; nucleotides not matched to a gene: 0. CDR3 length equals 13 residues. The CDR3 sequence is CASSLGDSYGYTF. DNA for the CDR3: TGTGCCAGCAGTTTAGGGGACAGCTATGGCTACACCTTC.

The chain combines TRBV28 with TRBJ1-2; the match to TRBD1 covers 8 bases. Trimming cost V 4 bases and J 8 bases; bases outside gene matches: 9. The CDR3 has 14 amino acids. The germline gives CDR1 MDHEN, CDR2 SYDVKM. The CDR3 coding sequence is TGTGCCAGCAGTTCGACCGGACAGGGCGGGGGCTACACCTTC. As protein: CASSSTGQGGGYTF.

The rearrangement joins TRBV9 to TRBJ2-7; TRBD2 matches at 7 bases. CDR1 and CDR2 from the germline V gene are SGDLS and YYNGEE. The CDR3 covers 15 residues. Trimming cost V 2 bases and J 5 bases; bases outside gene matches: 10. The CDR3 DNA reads TGTGCCAGCAGCGTTGGGAGGGCTGTGTCGGACGAGCAGTACTTC. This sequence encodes CASSVGRAVSDEQYF. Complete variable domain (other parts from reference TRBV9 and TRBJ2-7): DSGVTQTPKHLITATGQRVTLRCSPRSGDLSVYWYQQSLDQGLQFLIQYYNGEERAKGNILERFSAQQFPDLHSELNLSSLELGDSALYFCASSVGRAVSDEQYFGPGTRLTVT.

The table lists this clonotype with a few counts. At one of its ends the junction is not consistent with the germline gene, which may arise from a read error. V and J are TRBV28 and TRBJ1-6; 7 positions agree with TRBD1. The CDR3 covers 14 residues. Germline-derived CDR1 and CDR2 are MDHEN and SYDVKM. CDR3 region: CASNLQGYNSPLHF. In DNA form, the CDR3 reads TGTGCCAGCAATTTACAGGGGTATAATTCACCCCTCCACTTT.

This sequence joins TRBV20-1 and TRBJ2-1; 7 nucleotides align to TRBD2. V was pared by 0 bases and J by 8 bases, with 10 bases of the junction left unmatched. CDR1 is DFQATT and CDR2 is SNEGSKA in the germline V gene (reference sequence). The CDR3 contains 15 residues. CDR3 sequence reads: CSARDGRAGVDEQFF. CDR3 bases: TGCAGTGCTAGAGATGGGAGGGCCGGGGTGGATGAGCAGTTCTTC.

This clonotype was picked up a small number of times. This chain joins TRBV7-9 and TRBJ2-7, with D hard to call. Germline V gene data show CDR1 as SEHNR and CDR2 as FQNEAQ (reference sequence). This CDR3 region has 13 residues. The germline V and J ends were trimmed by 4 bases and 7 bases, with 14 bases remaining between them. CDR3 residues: CASSSFTSPEQYF. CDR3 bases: TGTGCCAGCAGCTCCTTCACTTCGCCGGAGCAGTACTTC.

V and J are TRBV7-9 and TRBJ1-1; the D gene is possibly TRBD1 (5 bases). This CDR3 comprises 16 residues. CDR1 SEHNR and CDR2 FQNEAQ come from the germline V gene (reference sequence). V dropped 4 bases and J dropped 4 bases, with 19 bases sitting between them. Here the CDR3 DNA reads TGTGCCAGCAGCTCACCAGATTACCAGGGTGGCACTGAAGCTTTCTTT. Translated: CASSSPDYQGGTEAFF.

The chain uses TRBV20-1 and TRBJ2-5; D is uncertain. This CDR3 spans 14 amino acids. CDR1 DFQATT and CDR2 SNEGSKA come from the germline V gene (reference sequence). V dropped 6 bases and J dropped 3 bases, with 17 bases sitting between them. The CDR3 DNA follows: TGCAGTGCAGCCCCAGGCCGGGCGAAAGAGACCCAGTACTTC. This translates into CSAAPGRAKETQYF.

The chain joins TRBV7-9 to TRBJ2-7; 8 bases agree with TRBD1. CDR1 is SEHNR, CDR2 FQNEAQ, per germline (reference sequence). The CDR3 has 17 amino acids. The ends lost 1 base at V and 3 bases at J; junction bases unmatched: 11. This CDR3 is CASSLGKRTGTGYEQYF. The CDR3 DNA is TGTGCCAGCAGCTTAGGTAAAAGGACAGGGACGGGCTACGAGCAGTACTTC.

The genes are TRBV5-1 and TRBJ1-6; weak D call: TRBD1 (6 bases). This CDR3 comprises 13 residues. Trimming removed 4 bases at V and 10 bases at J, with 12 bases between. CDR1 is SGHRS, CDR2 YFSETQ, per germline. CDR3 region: CASSTRGVSPLHF. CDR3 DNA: TGCGCCAGCAGCACCAGGGGCGTATCACCCCTCCACTTT.

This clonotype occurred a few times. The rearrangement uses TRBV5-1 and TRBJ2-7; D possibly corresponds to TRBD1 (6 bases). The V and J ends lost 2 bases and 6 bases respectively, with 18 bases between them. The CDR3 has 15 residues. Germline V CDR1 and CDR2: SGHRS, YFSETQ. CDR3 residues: CASSLPGTSGPEQYF. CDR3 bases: TGCGCCAGCAGCTTACCCGGGACATCCGGCCCCGAGCAGTACTTC.

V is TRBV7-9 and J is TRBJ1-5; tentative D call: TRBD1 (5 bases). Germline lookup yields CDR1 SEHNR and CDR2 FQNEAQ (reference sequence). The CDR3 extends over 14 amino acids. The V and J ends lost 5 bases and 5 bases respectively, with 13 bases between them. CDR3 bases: TGTGCCAGCAGCCCCGGGGGGGGTGATCAGCCCCAGCATTTT. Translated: CASSPGGGDQPQHF.

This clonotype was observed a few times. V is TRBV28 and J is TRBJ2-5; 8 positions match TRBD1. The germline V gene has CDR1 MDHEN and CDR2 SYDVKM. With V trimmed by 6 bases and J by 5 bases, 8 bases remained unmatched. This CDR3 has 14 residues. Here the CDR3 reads CASRTTGGLETQYF. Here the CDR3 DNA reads TGTGCCAGCAGGACCACAGGGGGGTTGGAGACCCAGTACTTC.

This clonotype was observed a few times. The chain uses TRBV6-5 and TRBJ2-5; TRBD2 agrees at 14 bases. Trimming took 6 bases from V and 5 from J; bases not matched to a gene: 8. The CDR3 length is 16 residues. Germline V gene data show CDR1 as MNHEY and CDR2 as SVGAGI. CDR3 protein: CASSRLAGGPGETQYF. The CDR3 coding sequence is TGTGCCAGCAGCCGACTAGCGGGAGGGCCTGGGGAGACCCAGTACTTC.

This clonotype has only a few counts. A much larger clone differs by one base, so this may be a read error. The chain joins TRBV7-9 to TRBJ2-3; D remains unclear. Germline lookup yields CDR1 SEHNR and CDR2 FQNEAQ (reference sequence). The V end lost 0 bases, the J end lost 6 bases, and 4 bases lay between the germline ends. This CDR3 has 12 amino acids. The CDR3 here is CASSLAKDTQYF. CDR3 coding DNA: TGTGCCAGCAGCTTAGCCAAGGATACGCAGTATTTT.

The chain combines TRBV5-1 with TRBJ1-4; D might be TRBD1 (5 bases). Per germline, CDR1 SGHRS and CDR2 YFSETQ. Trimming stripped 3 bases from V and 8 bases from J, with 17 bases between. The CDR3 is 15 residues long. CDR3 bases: TGCGCCAGCAGCTCCTCTACGGGGCTCCGCGAAAAACTGTTTTTT. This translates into CASSSSTGLREKLFF.

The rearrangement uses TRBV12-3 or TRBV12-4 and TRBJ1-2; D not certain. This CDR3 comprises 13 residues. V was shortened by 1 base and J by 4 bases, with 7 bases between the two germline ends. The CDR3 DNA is TGTGCCAGCAGTTTAGGCTTCGCCTATGGCTACACCTTC. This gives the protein CASSLGFAYGYTF.

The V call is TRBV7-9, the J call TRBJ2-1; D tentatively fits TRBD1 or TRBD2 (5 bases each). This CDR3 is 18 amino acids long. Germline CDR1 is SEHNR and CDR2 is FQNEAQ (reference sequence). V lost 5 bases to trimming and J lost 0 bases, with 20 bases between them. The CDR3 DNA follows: TGTGCCAGCAGCGTATACGGGTCGCAGGGACGCTCCTACAATGAGCAGTTCTTC. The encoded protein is CASSVYGSQGRSYNEQFF.